The 5 T cell receptor beta chains below all came from one sample that was sequenced in a study of spatial heterogeneity in lung cancer. A single record per CDR3 protein comes from TCRdb applying MiXCR to the 5' RACE reads. The data hold around 110,000 distinct CDR3 sequences, with less than 15% observed a single time. Noted time point: blood at routine non-recurrence follow-up after resection. Unsorted whole RNA samples from tumor, nontumor lung or frozen PBMC were sequenced. Specimen: PBMCs, collected at follow-up. These receptors were taken from a male donor with early-stage non-small cell lung cancer.

Written as DNA, the CDR3 is TGTGCCATCAGTGAGGGGACAGACTCTGGCGGGGAGCTGTTTTTT. This sequence encodes CAISEGTDSGGELFF. The chain couples TRBV10-3 to TRBJ2-2, with 7 bases identical to TRBD1. The germline CDR1 and CDR2 sequences are ENHRY and SYGVKD. V dropped 2 bases and J dropped 7; count of bases not matched to a gene: 7. The CDR3 consists of 15 residues.

This clonotype has ten or more counts. This sequence joins TRBV9 and TRBJ2-2; D possibly corresponds to TRBD2 (6 bases). The CDR3 has 16 amino acids. The V gene's germline CDR1 is SGDLS and CDR2 YYNGEE. V lost 1 base to trimming and J lost 2 bases, with 12 bases between them. The CDR3 reads CASSVTSQSNTGELFF. DNA of the CDR3: TGTGCCAGCAGCGTAACTAGCCAGTCAAACACCGGGGAGCTGTTTTTT.

The table lists this clonotype with many counts. The V and J genes are TRBV18 and TRBJ2-6; D gene uncertain. The CDR3 length is 14 residues. The V gene's germline CDR1 is KGHSH and CDR2 LQKENI. V was trimmed by 3 bases and J by 0 bases, leaving 3 bases between them. The CDR3 bases are TGTGCCAGCTCACCCAGCTCTGGGGCCAACGTCCTGACTTTC. It encodes CASSPSSGANVLTF. Full variable domain (missing parts from reference TRBV18 and TRBJ2-6): NAGVMQNPRHLVRRRGQEARLRCSPMKGHSHVYWYRQLPEEGLKFMVYLQKENIIDESGMPKERFSAEFPKEGPSILRIQQVVRGDSAAYFCASSPSSGANVLTFGAGSRLTVL.

This clonotype has just a few counts. The J gene is TRBJ2-1, the V gene TRBV4-1, with 8 bases aligning to TRBD1. The CDR3 extends over 16 amino acids. V dropped 4 bases and J dropped 3; count of bases not matched to a gene: 8. CDR1 MGHRA and CDR2 YSYEKL come from the germline V gene. CDR3 nucleotides: TGCGCCAGCAGCCTTAAAGGGACAGGAGACTACAATGAGCAGTTCTTC. Translation: CASSLKGTGDYNEQFF.

CDR3 sequence: CASSRDRAFCTF. CDR3 nucleotide sequence: TGTGCCAGCAGCAGGGACAGGGCCTTCTGCACCTTC. The chain recombines TRBV7-2 with TRBJ1-2, with 9 bases fitting TRBD1. Germline lookup yields CDR1 SGHTA and CDR2 FQGNSA. This CDR3 is 12 amino acids long. After removal of 5 bases from V and 13 bases from J, the junction contained 8 bases not matched to a gene.